This T cell receptor beta chain emerged from a study of shared clonotypes between healthy human individuals. Generated by immunoSEQ multiplex PCR, the TCRdb table keeps only in-frame clones and is missing some. Of some 2 million clones listed, about 95% are singletons. CD45RO-negative CD8 cells positively selected for CCR7 made up the naive population, which excluded terminally differentiated effector memory CD45RA+ cells. Trimming cost V 6 bases and J 5 bases; bases outside gene matches: 9. The CDR3 contains 15 residues. Germline V gene sequence: CDR1 MNHEY, CDR2 SMNVEV (reference sequence). What was sequenced was naive CD8+ T cells sorted from blood. The receptor was isolated from a man between 18 and 29 years old in good health. The chain employs TRBV27 and TRBJ2-1; TRBD2 matches at 8 bases. As DNA, the CDR3 is TGTGCCAGCAGGACTACGGGACTAGGGGACAATGAGCAGTTCTTC. Translating it yields CASRTTGLGDNEQFF.